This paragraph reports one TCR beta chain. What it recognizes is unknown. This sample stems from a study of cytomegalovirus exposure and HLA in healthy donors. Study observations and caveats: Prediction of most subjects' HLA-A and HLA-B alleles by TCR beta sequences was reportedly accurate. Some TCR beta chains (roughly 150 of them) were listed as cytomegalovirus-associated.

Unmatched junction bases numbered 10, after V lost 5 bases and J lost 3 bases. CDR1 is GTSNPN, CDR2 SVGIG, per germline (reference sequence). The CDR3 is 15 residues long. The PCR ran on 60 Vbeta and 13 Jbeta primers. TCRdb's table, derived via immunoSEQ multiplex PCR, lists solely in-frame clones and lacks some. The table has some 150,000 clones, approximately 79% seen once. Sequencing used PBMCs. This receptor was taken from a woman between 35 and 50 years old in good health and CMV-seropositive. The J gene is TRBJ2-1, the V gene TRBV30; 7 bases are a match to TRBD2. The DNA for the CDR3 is TGTGCCTGGGGGGGGAAACAGCGGGGCTACAATGAGCAGTTCTTC. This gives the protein CAWGGKQRGYNEQFF.